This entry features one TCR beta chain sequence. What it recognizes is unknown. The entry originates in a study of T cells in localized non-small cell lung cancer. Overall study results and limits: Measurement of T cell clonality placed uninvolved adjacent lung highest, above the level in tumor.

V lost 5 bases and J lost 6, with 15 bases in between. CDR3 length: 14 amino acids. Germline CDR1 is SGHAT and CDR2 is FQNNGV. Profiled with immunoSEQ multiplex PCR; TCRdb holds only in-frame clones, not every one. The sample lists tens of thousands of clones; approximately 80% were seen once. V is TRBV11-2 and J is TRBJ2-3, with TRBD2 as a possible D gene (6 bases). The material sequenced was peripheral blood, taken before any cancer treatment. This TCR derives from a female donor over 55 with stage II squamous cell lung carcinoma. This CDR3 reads CASSPRGLSDTQYF. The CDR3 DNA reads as TGTGCCAGCAGCCCTAGGGGACTGAGTGATACGCAGTATTTT.